Sequencing of this T cell receptor (beta chain) was carried out in a study of blood T cell repertoires in COVID-19. Study-wide context: The analysed material was cDNA or gDNA that came from T cells, B-cell-depleted T cells, or PBMCs.

Original handling: Estimated nucleated cell counts came from reference gene primer amplification. The data were produced by immunoSEQ multiplex PCR, yet TCRdb's version contains in-frame clones alone and is incomplete. The V and J calls and clone size were taken over from that table, and D and trimming were inferred from the DNA. The sample has hundreds of thousands of clones; about 85% are singletons. The CDR3 loop spans 16 amino acids. Trimming stripped 6 bases from V and 0 bases from J, with 15 bases between. CDR1 SQVTM and CDR2 ANQGSEA come from the germline V gene. This chain joins TRBV29-1 and TRBJ2-6, with a weak D call TRBD2 (7 bases). Sequenced material: peripheral blood. This TCR derives from a woman between 50 and 59 years old with active or convalescent COVID-19. CDR3 sequence (DNA): TGCAGCGTCCGGGGGGACACCGCCTCTGGGGCCAACGTCCTGACTTTC. As protein: CSVRGDTASGANVLTF.